This is a list of T cell receptor beta chains from one sample in a study of T and B cells in COVID-19 patients. Via MiXCR, TCRdb re-called the multiplex PCR reads, giving one row per CDR3 protein. The data show over 7,000 distinct CDR3 sequences, 20% to 25% seen once. Material: blood. The origin of the receptors is a human donor who had recovered from COVID-19. The CDR3 runs from the conserved cysteine through the conserved F or W. Each record gives: V gene, CDR3 length, J gene, D gene, clone size, CDR3 protein, CDR3 DNA. A D gene is named only where the DNA matches it firmly. A row's size may be missing; if present it is once, few, many or a size class.

V gene: TRBV6-1
CDR3 length: 13
J gene: TRBJ2-5
D gene: .
clone size: many
CDR3 protein: CASSIQGRETQYF
CDR3 DNA: TGTGCCAGCAGTATACAGGGACGGGAGACCCAGTACTTC

V gene: TRBV12-3/TRBV12-4
CDR3 length: 11
J gene: TRBJ1-2
D gene: .
clone size: few
CDR3 protein: CASSYNYGYTF
CDR3 DNA: TGTGCCAGCAGCTATAACTATGGCTACACCTTC

V gene: TRBV24-1
CDR3 length: 15
J gene: TRBJ2-5
D gene: .
clone size: few
CDR3 protein: CATQAVRGGQETQYF
CDR3 DNA: TGTGCCACCCAGGCGGTCAGGGGAGGCCAAGAGACCCAGTACTTC

V gene: TRBV19
CDR3 length: 13
J gene: TRBJ1-2
D gene: .
clone size: medium-sized
CDR3 protein: CASSMGNIYGYTF
CDR3 DNA: TGTGCCAGTAGTATGGGGAACATCTATGGCTACACCTTC

V gene: TRBV18
CDR3 length: 19
J gene: TRBJ1-3
D gene: .
clone size: many
CDR3 protein: CASSPSPTGRLVSGNTIYF
CDR3 DNA: TGTGCCAGCTCTCCCAGTCCAACAGGGCGGTTGGTCTCTGGAAACACCATATATTTT

V gene: TRBV6-1
CDR3 length: 18
J gene: TRBJ2-1
D gene: TRBD2
clone size: medium-sized
CDR3 protein: CASSDLTSVGEEANEQFF
CDR3 DNA: TGTGCCAGCAGTGATTTGACTAGCGTGGGGGAGGAGGCCAATGAGCAGTTCTTC

V gene: TRBV5-1
CDR3 length: 15
J gene: TRBJ2-3
D gene: .
clone size: few
CDR3 protein: CASSTESRTTDTQYF
CDR3 DNA: TGCGCCAGCAGCACAGAGAGTAGAACCACAGATACGCAGTATTTT

V gene: TRBV5-6
CDR3 length: 14
J gene: TRBJ2-1
D gene: TRBD1
clone size: medium-sized
CDR3 protein: CASTFEDRANEQFF
CDR3 DNA: TGTGCCAGCACCTTTGAGGACAGGGCAAATGAGCAGTTCTTC

V gene: TRBV14
CDR3 length: 16
J gene: TRBJ2-2
D gene: TRBD2
clone size: few
CDR3 protein: CASSQGRPGGTGELFF
CDR3 DNA: TGTGCCAGCAGCCAAGGACGTCCGGGGGGGACCGGGGAGCTGTTTTTT

V gene: TRBV7-9
CDR3 length: 14
J gene: TRBJ1-1
D gene: .
clone size: few
CDR3 protein: CASPSGFSNTEAFF
CDR3 DNA: TGTGCCAGCCCCTCGGGGTTTTCGAACACTGAAGCTTTCTTT

V gene: TRBV6-5
CDR3 length: 17
J gene: TRBJ2-1
D gene: TRBD1
clone size: .
CDR3 protein: CASSDLSPGQGWNEQFF
CDR3 DNA: TGTGCCAGCAGTGACCTCAGTCCGGGACAGGGATGGAATGAGCAGTTCTTC

V gene: TRBV2
CDR3 length: 13
J gene: TRBJ1-4
D gene: .
clone size: .
CDR3 protein: CASRGTGDEKLFF
CDR3 DNA: TGTGCCAGCCGGGGGACGGGAGATGAAAAACTGTTTTTT

V gene: TRBV6-5
CDR3 length: 16
J gene: TRBJ1-5
D gene: .
clone size: few
CDR3 protein: CASSPGVEGKNQPQHF
CDR3 DNA: TGTGCCAGCAGTCCCGGGGTTGAGGGAAAGAATCAGCCCCAGCATTTT

V gene: TRBV2
CDR3 length: 14
J gene: TRBJ1-6
D gene: .
clone size: .
CDR3 protein: CASSEALGVPPLHF
CDR3 DNA: TGTGCCAGCAGTGAAGCGCTGGGGGTCCCCCCCCTCCACTTT

V gene: TRBV5-1
CDR3 length: 14
J gene: TRBJ1-1
D gene: .
clone size: .
CDR3 protein: CASSLGGAVAEAFF
CDR3 DNA: TGCGCCAGCAGCTTGGGTGGGGCGGTCGCTGAAGCTTTCTTT

V gene: TRBV5-1
CDR3 length: 14
J gene: TRBJ2-5
D gene: TRBD1
clone size: few
CDR3 protein: CASSPDRGMETQYF
CDR3 DNA: TGCGCCAGCAGCCCGGACAGGGGAATGGAGACCCAGTACTTC

V gene: TRBV5-4
CDR3 length: 13
J gene: TRBJ1-4
D gene: .
clone size: .
CDR3 protein: CASSFRTQEKLFF
CDR3 DNA: TGTGCCAGCAGCTTCCGCACACAAGAAAAACTGTTTTTT

V gene: TRBV30
CDR3 length: 12
J gene: TRBJ1-3
D gene: .
clone size: medium-sized
CDR3 protein: CAWKRSGNTIYF
CDR3 DNA: TGTGCCTGGAAGCGCTCTGGAAACACCATATATTTT

V gene: TRBV10-3
CDR3 length: 12
J gene: TRBJ2-2
D gene: .
clone size: many
CDR3 protein: CAISVQAGELFF
CDR3 DNA: TGTGCCATCAGTGTCCAGGCCGGGGAGCTGTTTTTT

V gene: TRBV12-3/TRBV12-4
CDR3 length: 14
J gene: TRBJ1-3
D gene: .
clone size: .
CDR3 protein: CASTEGGRGNTIYF
CDR3 DNA: TGTGCCAGCACCGAGGGGGGGCGTGGAAACACCATATATTTT

V gene: TRBV5-6
CDR3 length: 20
J gene: TRBJ1-6
D gene: .
clone size: many
CDR3 protein: CASSLSPTRRWVSYNSPLHF
CDR3 DNA: TGTGCCAGCAGCTTGAGTCCGACGAGGAGGTGGGTTTCCTATAATTCACCCCTCCACTTT

V gene: TRBV12-3/TRBV12-4
CDR3 length: 16
J gene: TRBJ2-3
D gene: TRBD1
clone size: once
CDR3 protein: CASSSTGTGAGDTQYF
CDR3 DNA: TGTGCCAGCAGTAGCACCGGGACAGGGGCGGGGGATACGCAGTATTTT

V gene: TRBV20-1
CDR3 length: 16
J gene: TRBJ2-3
D gene: TRBD2
clone size: .
CDR3 protein: CSADNSGGASTDTQYF
CDR3 DNA: TGCAGTGCTGATAACAGCGGGGGGGCTAGCACAGATACGCAGTATTTT

V gene: TRBV5-4
CDR3 length: 15
J gene: TRBJ1-1
D gene: TRBD1
clone size: .
CDR3 protein: CASSLLGQGNTEAFF
CDR3 DNA: TGTGCCAGCAGCTTGTTGGGACAGGGGAACACTGAAGCTTTCTTT

V gene: TRBV6-5
CDR3 length: 14
J gene: TRBJ1-6
D gene: .
clone size: .
CDR3 protein: CASSYGHQNSPLHF
CDR3 DNA: TGTGCCAGCAGTTACGGCCATCAAAATTCACCCCTCCACTTT

V gene: TRBV20-1
CDR3 length: 13
J gene: TRBJ1-1
D gene: TRBD1
clone size: .
CDR3 protein: CSARSDRATEAFF
CDR3 DNA: TGCAGTGCTAGGTCGGACAGGGCGACTGAAGCTTTCTTT

V gene: TRBV5-4
CDR3 length: 14
J gene: TRBJ2-7
D gene: TRBD1
clone size: many
CDR3 protein: CASSYTGGRHEQYF
CDR3 DNA: TGTGCCAGCAGCTATACAGGGGGGAGACACGAGCAGTACTTC

V gene: TRBV6-5
CDR3 length: 16
J gene: TRBJ1-3
D gene: .
clone size: many
CDR3 protein: CASSPSLGNSGNTIYF
CDR3 DNA: TGTGCCAGCAGTCCCTCCCTGGGCAACTCTGGAAACACCATATATTTT

V gene: TRBV19
CDR3 length: 15
J gene: TRBJ2-3
D gene: TRBD1
clone size: few
CDR3 protein: CASSSRDRATDTQYF
CDR3 DNA: TGTGCCAGTAGTTCCCGGGACAGGGCCACAGATACGCAGTATTTT

V gene: TRBV19
CDR3 length: 14
J gene: TRBJ2-2
D gene: TRBD1
clone size: .
CDR3 protein: CARKGTEDTGELLF
CDR3 DNA: TGTGCCAGGAAGGGGACAGAAGACACCGGGGAGCTGTTGTTT

V gene: TRBV20-1
CDR3 length: 12
J gene: TRBJ2-5
D gene: TRBD2
clone size: .
CDR3 protein: CSAGDYLETQYF
CDR3 DNA: TGCAGTGCTGGGGACTATTTAGAGACCCAGTACTTC

V gene: TRBV27
CDR3 length: 12
J gene: TRBJ1-2
D gene: .
clone size: medium-sized
CDR3 protein: CASRNVGYGYTF
CDR3 DNA: TGTGCCAGCAGGAACGTGGGCTATGGCTACACCTTC

V gene: TRBV5-4
CDR3 length: 15
J gene: TRBJ2-1
D gene: .
clone size: medium-sized
CDR3 protein: CASSLRLAVYNEQFF
CDR3 DNA: TGTGCCAGCAGCTTGAGGTTAGCGGTCTACAATGAGCAGTTCTTC

V gene: TRBV10-3
CDR3 length: 16
J gene: TRBJ1-6
D gene: .
clone size: few
CDR3 protein: CAISEGAGAGNSPLHF
CDR3 DNA: TGTGCCATCAGTGAAGGGGCAGGGGCGGGTAATTCACCCCTCCACTTT

V gene: TRBV5-4
CDR3 length: 13
J gene: TRBJ1-6
D gene: .
clone size: medium-sized
CDR3 protein: CASSSSLESPLHF
CDR3 DNA: TGTGCCAGCAGCTCCTCCTTGGAGTCACCCCTCCACTTT

V gene: TRBV5-1
CDR3 length: 14
J gene: TRBJ1-6
D gene: .
clone size: few
CDR3 protein: CASSEDTSNSPLHF
CDR3 DNA: TGCGCCAGCAGCGAGGACACATCCAATTCACCCCTCCACTTT

V gene: TRBV5-1
CDR3 length: 15
J gene: TRBJ2-1
D gene: .
clone size: few
CDR3 protein: CASTTGTNFYNEQFF
CDR3 DNA: TGCGCCAGCACCACCGGGACAAATTTTTACAATGAGCAGTTCTTC

V gene: TRBV10-1
CDR3 length: 15
J gene: TRBJ1-6
D gene: .
clone size: few
CDR3 protein: CASSRDLPENSPLHF
CDR3 DNA: TGCGCCAGCTCACGGGACCTTCCTGAGAATTCACCCCTCCACTTT

V gene: TRBV5-5
CDR3 length: 18
J gene: TRBJ2-6
D gene: TRBD1
clone size: medium-sized
CDR3 protein: CASSLGQGAKAGANVLTF
CDR3 DNA: TGTGCCAGCAGCTTGGGTCAGGGGGCCAAGGCTGGGGCCAACGTCCTGACTTTC

V gene: TRBV19
CDR3 length: 14
J gene: TRBJ2-3
D gene: .
clone size: once
CDR3 protein: CASSIQAGADTQYF
CDR3 DNA: TGTGCCAGTAGTATCCAGGCGGGGGCCGATACGCAGTATTTT

V gene: TRBV20-1
CDR3 length: 13
J gene: TRBJ2-1
D gene: .
clone size: few
CDR3 protein: CSAGGLGNNEQFF
CDR3 DNA: TGCAGTGCTGGTGGACTTGGCAACAATGAGCAGTTCTTC

V gene: TRBV18
CDR3 length: 16
J gene: TRBJ1-5
D gene: TRBD1
clone size: many
CDR3 protein: CASSGTGLASNQPQHF
CDR3 DNA: TGTGCCAGCTCAGGGACAGGGTTGGCGAGCAATCAGCCCCAGCATTTT

V gene: TRBV5-6
CDR3 length: 14
J gene: TRBJ2-7
D gene: .
clone size: few
CDR3 protein: CASSQQGHSYEQYF
CDR3 DNA: TGTGCCAGCAGCCAACAGGGACACTCCTACGAGCAGTACTTC

V gene: TRBV20-1
CDR3 length: 14
J gene: TRBJ2-7
D gene: .
clone size: .
CDR3 protein: CSARGEGFSYEPYF
CDR3 DNA: TGCAGTGCTAGGGGGGAAGGGTTCTCCTACGAGCCGTACTTC

V gene: TRBV19
CDR3 length: 21
J gene: TRBJ2-3
D gene: .
clone size: .
CDR3 protein: CASSIVGTGGSGGAGPDTQYF
CDR3 DNA: TGTGCCAGTAGTATCGTCGGGACAGGGGGTAGCGGGGGGGCTGGCCCAGATACGCAGTATTTT

V gene: TRBV29-1
CDR3 length: 13
J gene: TRBJ2-7
D gene: TRBD1
clone size: medium-sized
CDR3 protein: CSIKGGAFDEQYF
CDR3 DNA: TGCAGCATAAAAGGGGGCGCATTTGACGAGCAGTACTTC

V gene: TRBV12-3/TRBV12-4
CDR3 length: 16
J gene: TRBJ2-3
D gene: .
clone size: many
CDR3 protein: CASSSGQKQSTDTQYF
CDR3 DNA: TGTGCCAGCAGTTCCGGACAGAAACAAAGCACAGATACGCAGTATTTT

V gene: TRBV7-9
CDR3 length: 14
J gene: TRBJ2-3
D gene: TRBD2
clone size: few
CDR3 protein: CASSLAGGTDTQYF
CDR3 DNA: TGTGCCAGCAGCCTAGCGGGGGGGACAGATACGCAGTATTTT

V gene: TRBV30
CDR3 length: 15
J gene: TRBJ1-3
D gene: .
clone size: medium-sized
CDR3 protein: CAWSVRSAAGNTIYF
CDR3 DNA: TGTGCCTGGAGTGTACGGTCGGCTGCTGGAAACACCATATATTTT

V gene: TRBV6-1
CDR3 length: 14
J gene: TRBJ1-1
D gene: .
clone size: .
CDR3 protein: CASSTMTGNTEAFF
CDR3 DNA: TGTGCCAGCAGTACCATGACGGGGAACACTGAAGCTTTCTTT

V gene: TRBV6-5
CDR3 length: 13
J gene: TRBJ1-6
D gene: .
clone size: medium-sized
CDR3 protein: CASRADSNSPLHF
CDR3 DNA: TGTGCCAGCAGGGCCGACAGTAATTCACCCCTCCACTTT

V gene: TRBV28
CDR3 length: 14
J gene: TRBJ2-7
D gene: .
clone size: .
CDR3 protein: CASSFGGPSYEQYF
CDR3 DNA: TGTGCCAGCAGTTTCGGTGGTCCCTCCTACGAGCAGTACTTC

V gene: TRBV4-2
CDR3 length: 16
J gene: TRBJ2-1
D gene: TRBD2
clone size: .
CDR3 protein: CASSSHGAGGGNEQFF
CDR3 DNA: TGTGCCAGCAGCTCCCACGGGGCCGGGGGGGGAAATGAGCAGTTCTTC